The following is a TCR beta chain sequence with its context. What it recognizes is unknown. Vbeta (60) and Jbeta (13) primers were used in the PCR. Sequencing used immunoSEQ multiplex PCR; TCRdb keeps in-frame clones, though not all of them. The profile shows approximately 180,000 clones, over 70% of them singletons. This specimen belongs to a study of cytomegalovirus exposure and HLA in healthy donors. Regarding the study as a whole: Overall, approximately 150 TCR beta chains were annotated as cytomegalovirus-associated. An analysis done earlier found most TCR beta V segments productive about 87% or about 30% of the time. A later analysis revealed that TCR association rates differed between HLA loci, peaking at DRB1 and bottoming out at HLA-C.

The CDR3 runs to 16 residues. CDR1 MNHNS and CDR2 SASEGT come from the germline V gene. V gave up 2 bases and J gave up 4 bases, with 12 bases separating them. The clonotype originates from a man aged 30 to 45 in good health and CMV-seropositive. The rearrangement links TRBV6-1 to TRBJ1-6; perhaps TRBD1 as D (5 bases). The sample was PBMCs. CDR3 nucleotides: TGTGCCAGCAGTGAATTCGCAGGGATTTATAATTCACCCCTCCACTTT. It codes for CASSEFAGIYNSPLHF.